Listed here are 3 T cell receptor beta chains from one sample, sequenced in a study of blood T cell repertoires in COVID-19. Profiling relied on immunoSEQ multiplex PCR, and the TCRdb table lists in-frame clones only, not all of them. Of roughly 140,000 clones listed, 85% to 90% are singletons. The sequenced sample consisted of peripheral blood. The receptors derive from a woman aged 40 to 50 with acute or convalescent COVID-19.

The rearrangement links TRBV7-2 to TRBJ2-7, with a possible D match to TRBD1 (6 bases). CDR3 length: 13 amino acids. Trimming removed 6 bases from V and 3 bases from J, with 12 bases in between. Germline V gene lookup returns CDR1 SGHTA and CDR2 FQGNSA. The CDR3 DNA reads TGTGCCAGCAGTTGGACAGCTAACTACGAGCAGTACTTC. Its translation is CASSWTANYEQYF.

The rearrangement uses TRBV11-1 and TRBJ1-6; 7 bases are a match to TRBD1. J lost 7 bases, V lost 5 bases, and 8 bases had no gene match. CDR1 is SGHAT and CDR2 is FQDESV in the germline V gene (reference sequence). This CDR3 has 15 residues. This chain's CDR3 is CASSRTGTENSPLHF. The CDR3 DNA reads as TGTGCCAGCAGCCGCACCGGGACAGAGAATTCACCCCTCCACTTT.

The chain's CDR3 is CASSQMQGAGNEQFF. The CDR3 coding sequence is TGTGCCAGCAGCCAAATGCAGGGGGCCGGGAATGAGCAGTTCTTC. This chain connects TRBV7-2 to TRBJ2-1; 8 bases are shared with TRBD1. CDR3 length: 15 residues. Germline CDR1 reads SGHTA; CDR2 reads FQGNSA. V shed 5 bases and J 7 bases; nucleotides not matched to a gene: 10.